Sequencing of this TCR beta chain was carried out in a study of blood T cell repertoires in COVID-19. As for the study in general: The United States, Italy and Spain were the sources of the acute and convalescent COVID-19 samples.

V shed 2 bases, J shed 0 bases, and the junction held 3 bases outside the gene matches. In germline, CDR1 is SGHKS, CDR2 YYEKEE (reference sequence). CDR3 length: 15 amino acids. TCRdb keeps only in-frame clones here, not all; method: immunoSEQ multiplex PCR. The repertoire holds about 100,000 clones, with over 85% as singletons. Sequencing was carried out using peripheral blood. This TCR was sampled from a human donor with COVID-19, enrolled during active disease. The donor label of this sample is uncertain. The J gene is TRBJ2-3, the V gene TRBV5-5; TRBD1 aligns across 7 bases. CDR3 in DNA: TGTGCCAGCAGCTTAGGGACAGTGAGCACAGATACGCAGTATTTT. Protein product: CASSLGTVSTDTQYF.